This entry features one T cell receptor beta chain sequence. The V segment lost 5 bases and the J segment 9 bases; nucleotides outside the gene matches: 11. Looked up from germline, CDR1 is MGHRA and CDR2 is YSYEKL. The CDR3 has 14 amino acids. This record comes from a study of cytotoxic CD8 clonotypes in ibrutinib-treated CLL. Frozen PBMC stocks contributed approximately 2.1 micrograms of genomic DNA to the TCR beta libraries. TCRdb keeps only in-frame clones here, not all; method: immunoSEQ multiplex PCR. The repertoire holds roughly 51,000 clones, with around half as singletons. This chain connects TRBV4-1 to TRBJ2-5; 8 bases map to TRBD1. The sample here was PBMCs, taken after 12 months of ibrutinib treatment. The sequence derives from a human donor with chronic lymphocytic leukemia. The CDR3 DNA reads TGCGCCAGCAGCGGGCAGGGGGCAGGAGTGTCCCAGTACTTC. Translation: CASSGQGAGVSQYF.